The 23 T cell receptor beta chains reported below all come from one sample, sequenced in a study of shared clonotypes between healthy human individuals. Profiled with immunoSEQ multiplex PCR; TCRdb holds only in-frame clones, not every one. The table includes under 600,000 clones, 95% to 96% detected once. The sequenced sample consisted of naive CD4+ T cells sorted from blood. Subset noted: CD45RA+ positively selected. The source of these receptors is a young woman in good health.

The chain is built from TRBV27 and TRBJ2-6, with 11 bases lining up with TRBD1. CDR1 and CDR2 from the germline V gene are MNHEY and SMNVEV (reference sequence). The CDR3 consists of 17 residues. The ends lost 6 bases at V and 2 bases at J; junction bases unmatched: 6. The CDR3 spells CASRPDRGLPGANVLTF. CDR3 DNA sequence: TGTGCCAGCAGGCCGGACAGGGGGCTACCTGGGGCCAACGTCCTGACTTTC.

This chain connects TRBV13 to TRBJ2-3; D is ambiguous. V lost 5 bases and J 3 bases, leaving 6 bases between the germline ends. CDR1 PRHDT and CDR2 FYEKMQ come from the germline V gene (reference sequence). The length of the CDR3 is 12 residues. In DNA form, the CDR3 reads TGTGCCAGCAGCCGAGGAACAGATACGCAGTATTTT. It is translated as CASSRGTDTQYF.

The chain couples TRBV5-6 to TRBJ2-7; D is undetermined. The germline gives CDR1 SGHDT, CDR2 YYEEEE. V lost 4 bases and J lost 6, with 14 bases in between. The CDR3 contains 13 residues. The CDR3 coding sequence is TGTGCCAGCAGCCTCGGCGGTAAGGGCGAGCAGTACTTC. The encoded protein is CASSLGGKGEQYF. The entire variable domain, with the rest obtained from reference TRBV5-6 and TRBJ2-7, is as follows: DAGVTQSPTHLIKTRGQQVTLRCSPKSGHDTVSWYQQALGQGPQFIFQYYEEEERQRGNFPDRFSGHQFPNYSSELNVNALLLGDSALYLCASSLGGKGEQYFGPGTRLTVT.

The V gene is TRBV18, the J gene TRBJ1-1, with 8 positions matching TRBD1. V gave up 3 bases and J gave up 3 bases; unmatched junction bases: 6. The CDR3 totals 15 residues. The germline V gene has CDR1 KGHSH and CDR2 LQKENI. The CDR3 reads CASSPFETGDTEAFF. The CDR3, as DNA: TGTGCCAGCTCACCGTTCGAGACAGGGGACACTGAAGCTTTCTTT.

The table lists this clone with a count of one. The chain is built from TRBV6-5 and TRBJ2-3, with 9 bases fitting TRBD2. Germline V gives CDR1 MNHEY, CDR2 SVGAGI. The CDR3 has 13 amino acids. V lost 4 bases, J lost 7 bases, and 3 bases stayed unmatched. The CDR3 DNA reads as TGTGCCAGCAGTTCGGCGGGAGGGAATACGCAGTATTTT. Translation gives CASSSAGGNTQYF.

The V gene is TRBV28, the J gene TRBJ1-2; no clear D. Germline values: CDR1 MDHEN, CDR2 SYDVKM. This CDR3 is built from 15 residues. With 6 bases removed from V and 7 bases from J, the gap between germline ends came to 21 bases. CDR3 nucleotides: TGTGCCAGCAGCTCCGCCGGACGGGAGGAGAGTGGCTACACCTTC. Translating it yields CASSSAGREESGYTF.

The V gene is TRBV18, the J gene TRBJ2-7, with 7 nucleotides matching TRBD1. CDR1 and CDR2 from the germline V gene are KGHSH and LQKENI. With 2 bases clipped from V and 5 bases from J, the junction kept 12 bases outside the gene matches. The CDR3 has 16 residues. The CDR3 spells CASSPKTGLGKDEQYF. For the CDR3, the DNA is TGTGCCAGCTCACCAAAGACAGGGTTAGGTAAGGACGAGCAGTACTTC. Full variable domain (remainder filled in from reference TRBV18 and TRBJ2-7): NAGVMQNPRHLVRRRGQEARLRCSPMKGHSHVYWYRQLPEEGLKFMVYLQKENIIDESGMPKERFSAEFPKEGPSILRIQQVVRGDSAAYFCASSPKTGLGKDEQYFGPGTRLTVT.

DNA of the CDR3: TGTGCCAGCAGCTTAAGAGTAGGGGGCACAGATACGCAGTATTTT. Encoded protein: CASSLRVGGTDTQYF. The chain employs TRBV7-8 and TRBJ2-3, with a weak D call TRBD1 (5 bases). V lost 2 bases, J lost 1 base, and 10 bases lay in between. Per the germline V gene, CDR1 is SGHVS and CDR2 is FQNEAQ. This CDR3 comprises 15 residues.

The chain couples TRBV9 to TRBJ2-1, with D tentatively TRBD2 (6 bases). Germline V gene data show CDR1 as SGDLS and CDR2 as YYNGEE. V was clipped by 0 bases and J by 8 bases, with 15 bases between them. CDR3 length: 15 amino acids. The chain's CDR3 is CASSVVGGSLDEQFF. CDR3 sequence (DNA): TGTGCCAGCAGCGTAGTTGGAGGGAGCCTCGATGAGCAGTTCTTC.

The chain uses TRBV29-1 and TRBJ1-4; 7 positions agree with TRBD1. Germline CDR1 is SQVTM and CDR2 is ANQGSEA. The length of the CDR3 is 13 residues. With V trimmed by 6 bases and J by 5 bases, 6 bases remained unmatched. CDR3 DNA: TGCAGCGTCATAGACAGGGAGAATGAAAAACTGTTTTTT. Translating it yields CSVIDRENEKLFF.

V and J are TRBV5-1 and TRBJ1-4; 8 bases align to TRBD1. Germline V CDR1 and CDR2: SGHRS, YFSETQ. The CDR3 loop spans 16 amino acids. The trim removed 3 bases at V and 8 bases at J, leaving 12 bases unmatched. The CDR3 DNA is TGCGCCAGCAGCTGGGGAATTCAGGGGGCTGGAGAAAAACTGTTTTTT. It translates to CASSWGIQGAGEKLFF.

The CDR3 spells CASSAGDTGELFF. The CDR3 DNA follows: TGTGCCAGCAGCGCCGGCGACACCGGGGAGCTGTTTTTT. The chain uses TRBV9 and TRBJ2-2; D is unclear. The germline V gene has CDR1 SGDLS and CDR2 YYNGEE. The CDR3 consists of 13 residues. Trimming left V 3 bases short and J 3 bases short, with 6 bases between. The full variable domain, in which reference TRBV9 and TRBJ2-2 provide the parts outside the CDR3, is DSGVTQTPKHLITATGQRVTLRCSPRSGDLSVYWYQQSLDQGLQFLIQYYNGEERAKGNILERFSAQQFPDLHSELNLSSLELGDSALYFCASSAGDTGELFFGEGSRLTVL.

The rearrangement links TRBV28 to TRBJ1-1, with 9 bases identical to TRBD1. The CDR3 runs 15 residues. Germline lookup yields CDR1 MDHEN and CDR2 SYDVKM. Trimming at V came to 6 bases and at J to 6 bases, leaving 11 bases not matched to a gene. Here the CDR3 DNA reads TGTGCCAGCAGGAAACAGGGGGCTAACGACGCTGAAGCTTTCTTT. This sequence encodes CASRKQGANDAEAFF.

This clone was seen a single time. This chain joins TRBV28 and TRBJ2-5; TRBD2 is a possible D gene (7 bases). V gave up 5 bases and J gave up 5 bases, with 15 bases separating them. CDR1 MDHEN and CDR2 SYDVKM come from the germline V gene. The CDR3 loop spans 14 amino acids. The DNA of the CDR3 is TGTGCCAGCAGTCAAGGGGGGGGCTGGGAGACCCAGTACTTC. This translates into CASSQGGGWETQYF. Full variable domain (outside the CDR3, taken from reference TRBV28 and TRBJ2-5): DVKVTQSSRYLVKRTGEKVFLECVQDMDHENMFWYRQDPGLGLRLIYFSYDVKMKEKGDIPEGYSVSREKKERFSLILESASTNQTSMYLCASSQGGGWETQYFGPGTRLLVL.

The CDR3 sequence: CASSLWGSTDTQYF. CDR3 DNA: TGCGCCAGCAGCTTATGGGGTAGCACAGATACGCAGTATTTT. The chain recombines TRBV5-1 with TRBJ2-3; no clear D. Trimming removed 2 bases from V and 0 bases from J, with 7 bases in between. CDR3 size: 14 residues. In germline, CDR1 is SGHRS, CDR2 YFSETQ.

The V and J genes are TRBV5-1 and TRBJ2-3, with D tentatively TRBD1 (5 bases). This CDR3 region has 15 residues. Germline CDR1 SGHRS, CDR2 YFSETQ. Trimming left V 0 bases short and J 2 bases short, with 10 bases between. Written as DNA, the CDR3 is TGCGCCAGCAGCTTGGAGGACAAGTTCACAGATACGCAGTATTTT. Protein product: CASSLEDKFTDTQYF.

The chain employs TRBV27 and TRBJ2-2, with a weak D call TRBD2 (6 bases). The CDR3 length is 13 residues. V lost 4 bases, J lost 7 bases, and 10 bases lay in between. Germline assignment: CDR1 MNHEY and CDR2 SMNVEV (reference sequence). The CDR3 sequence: CASSYPGGGELFF. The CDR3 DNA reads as TGTGCCAGCAGTTACCCCGGGGGCGGGGAGCTGTTTTTT.

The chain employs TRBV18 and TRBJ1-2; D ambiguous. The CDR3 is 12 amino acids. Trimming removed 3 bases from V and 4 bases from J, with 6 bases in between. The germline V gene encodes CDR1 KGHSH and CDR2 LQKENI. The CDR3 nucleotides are TGTGCCAGCTCACCCTCCGGCTATGGCTACACCTTC. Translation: CASSPSGYGYTF.

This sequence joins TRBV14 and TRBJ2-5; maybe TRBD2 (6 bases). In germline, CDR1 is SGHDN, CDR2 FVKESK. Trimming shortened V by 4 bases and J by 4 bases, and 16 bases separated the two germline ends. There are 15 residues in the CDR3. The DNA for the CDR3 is TGTGCCAGCAGCCTCGACAAGGGGAGGAGAGAGACCCAGTACTTC. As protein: CASSLDKGRRETQYF.

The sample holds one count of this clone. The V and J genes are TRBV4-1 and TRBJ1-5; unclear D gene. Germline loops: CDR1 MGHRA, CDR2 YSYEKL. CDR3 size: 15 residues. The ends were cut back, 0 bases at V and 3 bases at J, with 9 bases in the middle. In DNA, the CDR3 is TGCGCCAGCAGCCAAGATCGGTTACCCAATCAGCCCCAGCATTTT. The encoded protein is CASSQDRLPNQPQHF.

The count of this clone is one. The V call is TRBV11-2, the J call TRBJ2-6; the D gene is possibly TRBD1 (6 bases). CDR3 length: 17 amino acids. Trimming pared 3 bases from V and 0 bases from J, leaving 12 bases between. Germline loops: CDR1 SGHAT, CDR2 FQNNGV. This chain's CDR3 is CASSFLQGISGANVLTF. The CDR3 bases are TGTGCCAGCAGCTTCTTACAGGGAATCTCTGGGGCCAACGTCCTGACTTTC.

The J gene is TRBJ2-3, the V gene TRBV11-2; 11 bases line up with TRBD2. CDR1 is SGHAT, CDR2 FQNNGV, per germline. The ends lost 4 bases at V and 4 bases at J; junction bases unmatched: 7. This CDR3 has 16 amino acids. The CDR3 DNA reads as TGTGCCAGCAGCTCAAAGACTAGCGGGGTTGCAGATACGCAGTATTTT. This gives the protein CASSSKTSGVADTQYF. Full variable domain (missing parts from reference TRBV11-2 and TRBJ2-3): EAGVAQSPRYKIIEKRQSVAFWCNPISGHATLYWYQQILGQGPKLLIQFQNNGVVDDSQLPKDRFSAERLKGVDSTLKIQPAKLEDSAVYLCASSSKTSGVADTQYFGPGTRLTVL.

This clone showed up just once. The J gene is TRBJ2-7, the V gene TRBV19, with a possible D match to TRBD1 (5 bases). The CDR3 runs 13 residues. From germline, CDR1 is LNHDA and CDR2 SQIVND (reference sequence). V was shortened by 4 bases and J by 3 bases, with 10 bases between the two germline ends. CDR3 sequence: CASSTQGFYEQYF. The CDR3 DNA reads TGTGCCAGTAGTACGCAGGGATTCTACGAGCAGTACTTC. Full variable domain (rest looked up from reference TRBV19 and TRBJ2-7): DGGITQSPKYLFRKEGQNVTLSCEQNLNHDAMYWYRQDPGQGLRLIYYSQIVNDFQKGDIAEGYSVSREKKESFPLTVTSAQKNPTAFYLCASSTQGFYEQYFGPGTRLTVT.